Below, 21 T cell receptor beta chains from the same sample are listed, as sequenced in a study of cytomegalovirus exposure and HLA in healthy donors. The study ran its PCR with 60 Vbeta and 13 Jbeta primers. Here immunoSEQ multiplex PCR was the method, and the copy in TCRdb shows in-frame clones only, minus some. Among 200,000 to 250,000 clones listed, about 75% were seen once. Input material: PBMCs. These receptors all come from a woman in her 30s in good health and CMV-seronegative.

V usage is TRBV9 and J usage is TRBJ2-1; D unclear. Germline CDR1 reads SGDLS; CDR2 reads YYNGEE. Trimming shortened V by 3 bases and J by 5 bases, and 9 bases separated the two germline ends. The CDR3 totals 13 residues. As DNA, the CDR3 is TGTGCCAGCAGCGGAGGAAGCAACAATGAGCAGTTCTTC. This translates into CASSGGSNNEQFF.

V usage is TRBV7-9 and J usage is TRBJ2-3; D is unresolved. The V end lost 5 bases, the J end lost 1 base, and 10 bases lay between the germline ends. The CDR3 runs 14 residues. The germline V gene encodes CDR1 SEHNR and CDR2 FQNEAQ (reference sequence). CDR3 protein: CASSPEARTDTQYF. CDR3 sequence (DNA): TGTGCCAGCAGCCCAGAGGCGCGCACAGATACGCAGTATTTT.

The chain joins TRBV2 to TRBJ2-7; 8 bases agree with TRBD1. Per the germline V gene, CDR1 is SNHLY and CDR2 is FYNNEI. The CDR3 consists of 15 residues. The V gene end was trimmed by 7 bases and the J gene end by 7 bases; junction bases not matched to a gene: 15. The CDR3 reads CASTGGTGLGEEQYF. The CDR3, as DNA: TGTGCCAGCACCGGCGGGACAGGTTTAGGCGAGGAGCAGTACTTC.

To note about this clone: The junction and the germline gene differ at one end; a read error may be behind it. The V gene is TRBV7-9, the J gene TRBJ1-1, with D possibly matching TRBD1 (5 bases). There are 13 residues in the CDR3. The germline CDR1 and CDR2 sequences are SEHNR and FQNEAQ (reference sequence). This chain's CDR3 is CSSSLGAGQEAFF. CDR3 DNA sequence: TGTTCCAGCAGCTTAGGGGCAGGTCAAGAAGCTTTCTTT.

Details on this clone: The junction shows a germline mismatch at one end, possibly a read error. The V call is TRBV7-3, the J call TRBJ1-1; TRBD1 might be the D (6 bases). In germline, CDR1 is SGHTA, CDR2 FQGTGA. The CDR3 has 13 residues. The CDR3, as DNA: TGTGCCAGCAGCATCGGACAGACTGCCCACGTCCTCTTT. It yields the protein CASSIGQTAHVLF.

This clone was seen only once. One junction end does not reproduce the germline sequence, and a read error may be involved. J is TRBJ2-7 and V is TRBV4-2, with TRBD1 matching over 12 bases. Germline V CDR1 and CDR2: LGHNA, YNFKEQ. The CDR3 loop spans 18 amino acids. The CDR3 DNA is TGTGCCACCAGCCAGGGACAGGGGGCGAACAGAAAACACTACGAGCAGTACTTC. Amino acids: CATSQGQGANRKHYEQYF.

The table lists this clone with a few counts. The chain combines TRBV5-4 with TRBJ1-2; D ambiguous. Trimming shortened V by 3 bases and J by 8 bases, and 20 bases separated the two germline ends. The CDR3 sequence is 15 residues long. Germline V gene lookup returns CDR1 SGHNT and CDR2 YYREEE (reference sequence). This CDR3 is CASSSAGTARGGYTF. CDR3 nucleotides: TGTGCCAGCAGCTCGGCAGGCACGGCGCGCGGGGGCTACACCTTC.

Remarks on this clone: As the CDR3 is not closed by the conserved phenylalanine or tryptophan, this likely results from a read error. The chain links TRBV29-1 to TRBJ1-1; 9 nucleotides match TRBD1. V was clipped by 6 bases and J by 0 bases; unmatched bases: 2. The CDR3 length is 13 residues. The germline V gene encodes CDR1 SQVTM and CDR2 ANQGSEA. The CDR3 reads CSVRQGVNTEAFL. The CDR3 DNA follows: TGCAGCGTCAGACAGGGGGTGAACACTGAAGCTTTCTTG.

The genes are TRBV5-1 and TRBJ2-7; D call uncertain. The V end was cut by 1 base, the J end by 1 base, with 6 bases between. The CDR3 is 13 residues long. Germline V gives CDR1 SGHRS, CDR2 YFSETQ. CDR3 nucleotides: TGCGCCAGCAGCTTGTACTCATCCTACGAGCAGTACTTC. Translation gives CASSLYSSYEQYF.

This rearrangement joins TRBV29-1 to TRBJ2-7; D is perhaps TRBD2 (5 bases). CDR1 is SQVTM, CDR2 ANQGSEA, per germline. This CDR3 region has 12 residues. Trimming shortened V by 1 base and J by 7 bases, and 11 bases separated the two germline ends. CDR3 protein: CSVEGLAGEQYF. CDR3 DNA: TGCAGCGTTGAAGGGCTAGCAGGAGAGCAGTACTTC.

This clone has a handful of counts. The sample contains more than one DNA sequence encoding this CDR3. The CDR3 region is CASSLSRDNEQFF. Written as DNA, the CDR3 is TGTGCCAGCAGTTTATCGAGGGACAATGAGCAGTTCTTC. This chain links TRBV27 with TRBJ2-1; maybe TRBD2 (5 bases). Germline V gene sequence: CDR1 MNHEY, CDR2 SMNVEV (reference sequence). The V end lost 0 bases, the J end lost 5 bases, and 5 bases lay between the germline ends. The length of the CDR3 is 13 residues.

The V and J genes are TRBV27 and TRBJ2-5; D is possibly TRBD2 (6 bases). The end of the DNA fits TRBJ2-7 better, so the J call may be wrong. The CDR3 is 16 amino acids. Germline loops: CDR1 MNHEY, CDR2 SMNVEV (reference sequence). CDR3 loop: CASSSPQASDSYEQYF. The CDR3 coding sequence is TGTGCCAGCAGTTCCCCCCAGGCTAGCGACTCCTACGAGCAGTACTTC.

This clone was picked up a small number of times. This chain joins TRBV9 and TRBJ1-6; unclear D gene. CDR1 and CDR2 from the germline V gene are SGDLS and YYNGEE. Trimming stripped 4 bases from V and 8 bases from J, with 13 bases between. The CDR3 sequence is 14 residues long. The CDR3 DNA reads TGTGCCAGCAGCCCACAGAGATCAGATTCACCCCTCCACTTT. This gives the protein CASSPQRSDSPLHF.

Only a few counts were recorded for this clone. The chain is built from TRBV2 and TRBJ2-7; 8 nucleotides match TRBD1. V was clipped by 3 bases and J by 3 bases; unmatched bases: 10. The CDR3 is 16 amino acids. CDR1 is SNHLY and CDR2 is FYNNEI in the germline V gene. CDR3 sequence: CASSDPYRGSFYEQYF. As DNA, the CDR3 is TGTGCCAGCAGTGACCCTTACAGGGGGAGTTTCTACGAGCAGTACTTC.

The chain uses TRBV5-5 and TRBJ1-3; 9 bases align to TRBD1. This CDR3 is built from 16 residues. The ends lost 5 bases at V and 4 bases at J; junction bases unmatched: 10. CDR1 SGHKS and CDR2 YYEKEE come from the germline V gene (reference sequence). The CDR3 DNA follows: TGTGCCAGCAGGCTGGGACAGGGACTCGGGGGAAACACCATATATTTT. This sequence encodes CASRLGQGLGGNTIYF.

Regarding this clone: At one end, the junction sequence differs from germline, possibly due to a read error. J is TRBJ2-5 and V is TRBV7-9, with D tentatively TRBD1 (6 bases). CDR1 and CDR2 (germline): SEHNR, FQNEAQ (reference sequence). This CDR3 is built from 14 residues. CDR3 sequence: CSSSLVGQQETQYF. For the CDR3, the DNA is TGTTCCAGCAGCTTAGTGGGACAACAAGAGACTCAGTACTTC.

This clone was recorded once. An end of the junction differs from the germline gene, which may be a read error. Within the sample, other DNA sequences also encode this same CDR3. This sequence joins TRBV15 and TRBJ1-5, with TRBD1 identical over 7 bases. This CDR3 region has 16 residues. CDR1 LNHNV and CDR2 YYDKDF come from the germline V gene (reference sequence). CDR3 nucleotide sequence: TGCGCCACCACCCTAGGGGTGGGGGACAGTTATCAGCCCCAGCATTTT. It is translated as CATTLGVGDSYQPQHF.

This chain connects TRBV14 to TRBJ2-1; D remains ambiguous. The ends were cut back, 2 bases at V and 0 bases at J, with 8 bases in the middle. Germline V CDR1 and CDR2: SGHDN, FVKESK. There are 15 residues in the CDR3. CDR3 in amino acids: CASSQRRNSYNEQFF. CDR3 sequence (DNA): TGTGCCAGCAGCCAAAGGCGGAACTCCTACAATGAGCAGTTCTTC.

The chain has TRBV19 and TRBJ2-5; the match to TRBD1 covers 7 bases. The CDR3 has 13 amino acids. CDR1 LNHDA and CDR2 SQIVND come from the germline V gene (reference sequence). The junction had 4 bases not matched to a gene; V was cut back by 6 bases and J by 3 bases. The CDR3 DNA sequence: TGTGCCAGTAGGGGCAGGGGGAAAGAGACCCAGTACTTC. It encodes CASRGRGKETQYF.

V and J are TRBV2 and TRBJ1-4; D ambiguous. The V and J ends lost 4 bases and 5 bases respectively, with 8 bases between them. CDR3 size: 13 residues. Germline V lookup: CDR1 SNHLY, CDR2 FYNNEI. CDR3 DNA: TGTGCCAGCAGTGTACTTCGCAATGAAAAACTGTTTTTT. Translating gives CASSVLRNEKLFF.

The chain links TRBV5-6 to TRBJ2-7; D is perhaps TRBD2 (6 bases). Germline V CDR1 and CDR2: SGHDT, YYEEEE. Trimming took 7 bases from V and 5 from J, leaving 13 bases between them. There are 12 residues in the CDR3. The CDR3 protein is CASGEAFDEQYF. The DNA for the CDR3 is TGTGCCAGCGGGGAGGCATTCGACGAGCAGTACTTC.